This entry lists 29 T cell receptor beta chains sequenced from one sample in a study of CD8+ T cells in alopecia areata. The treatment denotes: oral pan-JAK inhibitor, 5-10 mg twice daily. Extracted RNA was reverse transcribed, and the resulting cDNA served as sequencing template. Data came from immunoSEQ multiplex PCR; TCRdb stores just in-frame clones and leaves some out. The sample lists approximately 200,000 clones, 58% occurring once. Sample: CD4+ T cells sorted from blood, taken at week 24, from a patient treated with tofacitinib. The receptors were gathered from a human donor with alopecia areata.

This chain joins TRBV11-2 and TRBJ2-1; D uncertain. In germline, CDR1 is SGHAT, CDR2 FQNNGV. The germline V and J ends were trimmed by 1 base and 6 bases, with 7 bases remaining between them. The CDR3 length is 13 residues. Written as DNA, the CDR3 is TGTGCCAGCAGCTTAGCTTTTCCCAATGAGCAGTTCTTC. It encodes CASSLAFPNEQFF.

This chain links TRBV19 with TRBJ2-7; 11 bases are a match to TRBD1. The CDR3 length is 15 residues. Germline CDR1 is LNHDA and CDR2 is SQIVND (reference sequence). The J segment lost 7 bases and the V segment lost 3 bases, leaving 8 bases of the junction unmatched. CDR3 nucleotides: TGTGCCAGTAGTATCCCCGGACAGGGGGCTTTGGAGCAGTACTTC. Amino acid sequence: CASSIPGQGALEQYF.

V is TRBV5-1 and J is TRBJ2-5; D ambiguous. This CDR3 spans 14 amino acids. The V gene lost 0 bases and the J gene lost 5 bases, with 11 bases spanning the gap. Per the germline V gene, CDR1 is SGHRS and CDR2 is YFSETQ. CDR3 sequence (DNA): TGCGCCAGCAGCTTGGCCACTAACGGGGAGACCCAGTACTTC. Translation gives CASSLATNGETQYF.

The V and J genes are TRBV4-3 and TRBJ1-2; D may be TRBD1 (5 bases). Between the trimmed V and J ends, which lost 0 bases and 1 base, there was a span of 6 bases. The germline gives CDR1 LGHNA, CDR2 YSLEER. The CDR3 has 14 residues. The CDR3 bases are TGCGCCAGCAGCCAAGAGGGGGGTAACTATGGCTACACCTTC. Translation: CASSQEGGNYGYTF.

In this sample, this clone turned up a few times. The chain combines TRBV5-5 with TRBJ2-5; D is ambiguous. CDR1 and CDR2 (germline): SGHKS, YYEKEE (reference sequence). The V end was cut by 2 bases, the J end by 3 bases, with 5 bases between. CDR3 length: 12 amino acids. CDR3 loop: CASSLTEETQYF. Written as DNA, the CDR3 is TGTGCCAGCAGCTTAACAGAAGAGACCCAGTACTTC.

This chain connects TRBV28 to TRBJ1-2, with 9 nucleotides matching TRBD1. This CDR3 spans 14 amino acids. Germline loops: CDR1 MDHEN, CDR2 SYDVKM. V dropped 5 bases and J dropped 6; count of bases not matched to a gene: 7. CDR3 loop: CASSSTGGNHGYTF. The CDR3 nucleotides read TGTGCCAGCAGTAGTACAGGGGGCAATCATGGCTACACCTTC.

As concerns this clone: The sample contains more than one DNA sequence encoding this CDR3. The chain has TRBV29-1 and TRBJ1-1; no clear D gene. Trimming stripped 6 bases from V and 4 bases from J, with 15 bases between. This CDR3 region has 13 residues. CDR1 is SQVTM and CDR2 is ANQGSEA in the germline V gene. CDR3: CSVAARGGTEAFF. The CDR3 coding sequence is TGCAGCGTAGCAGCCCGGGGAGGCACTGAAGCTTTCTTT. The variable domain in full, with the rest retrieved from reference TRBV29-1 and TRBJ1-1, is SAVISQKPSRDICQRGTSLTIQCQVDSQVTMMFWYRQQPGQSLTLIATANQGSEATYESGFVIDKFPISRPNLTFSTLTVSNMSPEDSSIYLCSVAARGGTEAFFGQGTRLTVV.

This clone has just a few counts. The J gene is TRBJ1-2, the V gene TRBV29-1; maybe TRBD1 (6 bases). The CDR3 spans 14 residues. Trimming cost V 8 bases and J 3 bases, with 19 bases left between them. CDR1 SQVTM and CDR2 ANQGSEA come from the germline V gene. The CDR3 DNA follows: TGCAGCTACGGTAGGGGGTTCGGTGACTATGGCTACACCTTC. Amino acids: CSYGRGFGDYGYTF.

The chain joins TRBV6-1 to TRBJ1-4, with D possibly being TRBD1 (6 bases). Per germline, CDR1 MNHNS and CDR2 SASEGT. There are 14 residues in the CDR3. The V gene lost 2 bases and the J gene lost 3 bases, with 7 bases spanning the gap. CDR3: CASSEKGANEKLFF. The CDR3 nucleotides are TGTGCCAGCAGTGAAAAGGGGGCTAATGAAAAACTGTTTTTT.

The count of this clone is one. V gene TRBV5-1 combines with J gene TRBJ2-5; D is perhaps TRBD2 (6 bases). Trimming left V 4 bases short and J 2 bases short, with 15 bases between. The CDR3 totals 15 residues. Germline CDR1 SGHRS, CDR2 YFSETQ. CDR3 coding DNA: TGCGCCAGCAGCCACCCGGGACTGCAACAAGAGACCCAGTACTTC. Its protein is CASSHPGLQQETQYF.

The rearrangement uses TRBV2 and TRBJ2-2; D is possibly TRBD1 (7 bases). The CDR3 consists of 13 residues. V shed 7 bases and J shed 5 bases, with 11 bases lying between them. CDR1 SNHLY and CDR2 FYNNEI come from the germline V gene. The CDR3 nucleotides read TGTGCCAGCAACAGGGGAGGAACCGGGGAGCTGTTTTTT. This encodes CASNRGGTGELFF.

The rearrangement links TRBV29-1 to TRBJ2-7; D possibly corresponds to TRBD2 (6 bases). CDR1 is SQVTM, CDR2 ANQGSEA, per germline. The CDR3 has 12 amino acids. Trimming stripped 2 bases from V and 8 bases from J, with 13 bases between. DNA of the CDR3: TGCAGCGTTGAAAGGGAGGCCCGTAAGCAGTACTTC. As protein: CSVEREARKQYF.

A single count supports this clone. In DNA form, the CDR3 reads TGCAGCGTTCGGCAGGCCTCGCTCGAGACCCAGTACTTC. Residues: CSVRQASLETQYF. This chain connects TRBV29-1 to TRBJ2-5; D is undetermined. This CDR3 is 13 amino acids long. Trimming removed 5 bases from V and 5 bases from J, with 15 bases in between. The germline V gene encodes CDR1 SQVTM and CDR2 ANQGSEA.

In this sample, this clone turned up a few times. CDR3 protein: CAITRASAGGDNEQFF. CDR3 bases: TGTGCCATCACTAGAGCCTCGGCGGGAGGGGACAATGAGCAGTTCTTC. The chain joins TRBV10-3 to TRBJ2-1, with TRBD2 matching 9 bases. The CDR3 is made up of 16 amino acids. Germline CDR1 is ENHRY and CDR2 is SYGVKD. The V and J ends lost 7 bases and 5 bases, in that order; junction bases with no gene match: 12.

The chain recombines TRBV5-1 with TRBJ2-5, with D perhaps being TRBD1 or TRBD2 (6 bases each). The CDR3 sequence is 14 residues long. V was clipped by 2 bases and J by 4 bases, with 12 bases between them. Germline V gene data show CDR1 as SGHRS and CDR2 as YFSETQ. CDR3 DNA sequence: TGCGCCAGCAGCTTTGGGGGGCTGAGAGAGACCCAGTACTTC. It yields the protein CASSFGGLRETQYF.

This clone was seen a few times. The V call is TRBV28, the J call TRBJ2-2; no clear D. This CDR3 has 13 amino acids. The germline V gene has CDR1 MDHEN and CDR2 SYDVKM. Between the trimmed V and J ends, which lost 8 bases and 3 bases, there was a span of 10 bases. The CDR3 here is CASHRSDTGELFF. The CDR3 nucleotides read TGTGCCAGCCATCGCAGTGACACCGGGGAGCTGTTTTTT.

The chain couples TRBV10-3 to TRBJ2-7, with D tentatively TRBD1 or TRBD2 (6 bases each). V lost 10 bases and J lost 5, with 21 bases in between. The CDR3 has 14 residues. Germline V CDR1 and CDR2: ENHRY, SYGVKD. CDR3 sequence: CATSPGGDIDEQYF. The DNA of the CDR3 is TGTGCCACCTCTCCAGGAGGGGACATCGACGAGCAGTACTTC.

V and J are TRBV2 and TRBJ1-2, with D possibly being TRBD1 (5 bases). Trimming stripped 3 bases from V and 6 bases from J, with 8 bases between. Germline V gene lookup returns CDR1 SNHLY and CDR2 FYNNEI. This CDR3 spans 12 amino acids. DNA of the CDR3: TGTGCCAGCAGTGACAGGGCCGATGGCTACACCTTC. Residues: CASSDRADGYTF.

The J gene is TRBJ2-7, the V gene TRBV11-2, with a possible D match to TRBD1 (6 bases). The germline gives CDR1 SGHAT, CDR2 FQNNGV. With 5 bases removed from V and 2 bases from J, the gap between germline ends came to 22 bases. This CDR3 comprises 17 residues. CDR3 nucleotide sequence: TGTGCCAGCAGCGCTTTGGCCGGGACACCGTCTGCCTACGAGCAGTACTTC. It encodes CASSALAGTPSAYEQYF.

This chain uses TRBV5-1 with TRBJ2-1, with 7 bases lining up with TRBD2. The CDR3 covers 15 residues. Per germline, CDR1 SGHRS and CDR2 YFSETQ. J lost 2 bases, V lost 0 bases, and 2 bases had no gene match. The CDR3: CASSLGAGAYNEQFF. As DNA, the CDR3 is TGCGCCAGCAGCTTGGGGGCGGGAGCCTACAATGAGCAGTTCTTC. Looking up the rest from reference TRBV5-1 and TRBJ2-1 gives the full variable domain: KAGVTQTPRYLIKTRGQQVTLSCSPISGHRSVSWYQQTPGQGLQFLFEYFSETQRNKGNFPGRFSGRQFSNSRSEMNVSTLELGDSALYLCASSLGAGAYNEQFFGPGTRLTVL.

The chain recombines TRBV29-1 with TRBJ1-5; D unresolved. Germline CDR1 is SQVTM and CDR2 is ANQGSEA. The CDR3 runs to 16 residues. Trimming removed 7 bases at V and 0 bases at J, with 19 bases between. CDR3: CSGVGCKEYSNQPQHF. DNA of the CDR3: TGCAGCGGGGTCGGGTGCAAAGAGTATAGCAATCAGCCCCAGCATTTT.

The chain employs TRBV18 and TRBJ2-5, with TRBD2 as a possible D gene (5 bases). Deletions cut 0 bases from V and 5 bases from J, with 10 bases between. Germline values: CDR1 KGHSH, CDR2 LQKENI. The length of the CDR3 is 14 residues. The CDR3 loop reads CASSPPPGRETQYF. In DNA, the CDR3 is TGTGCCAGCTCACCACCCCCGGGAAGGGAGACCCAGTACTTC.

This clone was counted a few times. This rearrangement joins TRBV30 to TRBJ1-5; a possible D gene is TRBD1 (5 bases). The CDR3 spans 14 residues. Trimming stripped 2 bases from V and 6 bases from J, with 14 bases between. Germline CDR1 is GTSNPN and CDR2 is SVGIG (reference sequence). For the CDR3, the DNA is TGTGCCTGGAGTCGCGACAGTCGAGGTCAGCCCCAGCATTTT. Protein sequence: CAWSRDSRGQPQHF.

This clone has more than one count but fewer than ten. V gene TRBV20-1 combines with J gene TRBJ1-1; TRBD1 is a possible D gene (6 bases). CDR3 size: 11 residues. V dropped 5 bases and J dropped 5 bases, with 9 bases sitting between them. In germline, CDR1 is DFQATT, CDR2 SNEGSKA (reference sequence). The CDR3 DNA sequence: TGCAGTGCTCACGGACAGACTGAAGCTTTCTTT. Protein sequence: CSAHGQTEAFF.

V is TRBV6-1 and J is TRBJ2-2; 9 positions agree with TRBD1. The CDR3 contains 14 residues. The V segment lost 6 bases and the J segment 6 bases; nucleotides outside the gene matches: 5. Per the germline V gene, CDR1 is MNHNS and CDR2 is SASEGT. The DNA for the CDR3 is TGTGCCAGCAGAAGACAGGGGGAAGCCGGGGAGCTGTTTTTT. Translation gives CASRRQGEAGELFF.

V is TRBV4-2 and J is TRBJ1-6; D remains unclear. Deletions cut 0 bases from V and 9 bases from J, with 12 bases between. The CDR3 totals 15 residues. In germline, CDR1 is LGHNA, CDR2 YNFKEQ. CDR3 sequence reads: CASSQDGPNASPLHF. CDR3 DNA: TGTGCCAGCAGCCAAGATGGGCCGAACGCTTCACCCCTCCACTTT.

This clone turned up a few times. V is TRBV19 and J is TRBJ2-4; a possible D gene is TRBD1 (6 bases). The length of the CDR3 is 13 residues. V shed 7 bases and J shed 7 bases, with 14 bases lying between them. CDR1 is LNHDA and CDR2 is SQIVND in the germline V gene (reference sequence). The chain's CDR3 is CASTPGTSNIQYF. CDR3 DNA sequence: TGTGCCAGTACCCCAGGGACATCGAACATTCAGTACTTC.

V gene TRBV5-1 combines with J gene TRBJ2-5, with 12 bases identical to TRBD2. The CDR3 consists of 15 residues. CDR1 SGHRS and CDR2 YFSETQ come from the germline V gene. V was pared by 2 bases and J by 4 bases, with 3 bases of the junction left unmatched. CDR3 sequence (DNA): TGCGCCAGCAGCTTTGCTAGCGGGGGGGGAGAGACCCAGTACTTC. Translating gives CASSFASGGGETQYF.

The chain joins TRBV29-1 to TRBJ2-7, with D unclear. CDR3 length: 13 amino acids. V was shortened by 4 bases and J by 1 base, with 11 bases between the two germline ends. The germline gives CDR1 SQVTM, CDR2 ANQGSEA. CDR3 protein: CSVVWLRSYEQYF. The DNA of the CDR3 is TGCAGCGTTGTGTGGCTCAGATCCTACGAGCAGTACTTC.